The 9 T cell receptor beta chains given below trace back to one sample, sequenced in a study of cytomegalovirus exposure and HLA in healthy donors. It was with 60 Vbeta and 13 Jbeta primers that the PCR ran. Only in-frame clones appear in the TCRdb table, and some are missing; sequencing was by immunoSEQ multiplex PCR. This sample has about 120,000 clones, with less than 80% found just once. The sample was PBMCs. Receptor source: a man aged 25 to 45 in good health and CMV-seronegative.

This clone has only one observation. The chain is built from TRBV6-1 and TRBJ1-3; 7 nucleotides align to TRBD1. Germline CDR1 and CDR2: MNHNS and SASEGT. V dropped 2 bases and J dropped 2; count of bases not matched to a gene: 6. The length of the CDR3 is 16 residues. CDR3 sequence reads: CASSETGASPGNTIYF. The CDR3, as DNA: TGTGCCAGCAGTGAAACAGGGGCAAGCCCTGGAAACACCATATATTTT.

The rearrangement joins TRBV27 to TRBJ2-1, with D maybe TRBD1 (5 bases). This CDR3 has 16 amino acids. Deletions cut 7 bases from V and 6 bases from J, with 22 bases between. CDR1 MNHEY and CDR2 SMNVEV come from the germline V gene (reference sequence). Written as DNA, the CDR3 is TGTGCCAGCAACCCAGTATCAGGGATTATAGGCAATGAGCAGTTCTTC. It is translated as CASNPVSGIIGNEQFF.

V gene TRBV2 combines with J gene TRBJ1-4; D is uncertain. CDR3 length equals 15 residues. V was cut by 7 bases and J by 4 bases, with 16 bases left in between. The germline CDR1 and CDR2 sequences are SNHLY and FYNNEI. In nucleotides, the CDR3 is TGTGCCAGCACCTCCCACAGATCCGGTAATGAAAAACTGTTTTTT. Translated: CASTSHRSGNEKLFF.

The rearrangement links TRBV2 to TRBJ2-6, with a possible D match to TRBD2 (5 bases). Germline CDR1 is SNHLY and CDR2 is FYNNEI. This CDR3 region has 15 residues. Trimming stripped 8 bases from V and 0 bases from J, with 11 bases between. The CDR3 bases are TGTGCCAGCTTTGAGGAGGTCTCTGGGGCCAACGTCCTGACTTTC. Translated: CASFEEVSGANVLTF.

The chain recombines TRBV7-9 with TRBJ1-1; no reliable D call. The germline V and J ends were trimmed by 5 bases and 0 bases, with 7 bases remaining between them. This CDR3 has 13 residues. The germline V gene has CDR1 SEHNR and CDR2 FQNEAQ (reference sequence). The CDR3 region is CASSTHMNTEAFF. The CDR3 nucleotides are TGTGCCAGCAGCACGCACATGAACACTGAAGCTTTCTTT.

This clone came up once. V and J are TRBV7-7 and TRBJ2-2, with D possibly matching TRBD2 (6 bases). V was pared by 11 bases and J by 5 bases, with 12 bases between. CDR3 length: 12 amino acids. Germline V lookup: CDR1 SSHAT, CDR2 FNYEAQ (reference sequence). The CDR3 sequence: CARGSRTGELFF. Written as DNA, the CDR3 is TGTGCCCGGGGGAGTCGGACCGGGGAGCTGTTTTTT.

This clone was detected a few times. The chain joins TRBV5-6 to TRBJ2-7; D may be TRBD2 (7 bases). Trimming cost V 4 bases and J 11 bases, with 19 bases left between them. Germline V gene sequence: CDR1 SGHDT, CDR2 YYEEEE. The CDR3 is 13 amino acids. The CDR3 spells CASSISRGAKKYF. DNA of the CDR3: TGTGCCAGCAGCATCAGTCGGGGGGCCAAAAAGTACTTC.

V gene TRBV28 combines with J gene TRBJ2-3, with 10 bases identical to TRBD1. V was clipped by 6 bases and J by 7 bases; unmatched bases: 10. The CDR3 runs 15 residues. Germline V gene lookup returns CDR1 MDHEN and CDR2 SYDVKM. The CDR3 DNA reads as TGTGCCAGCAGACCCCGGGGACAGGGGCCAAATACGCAGTATTTT. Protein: CASRPRGQGPNTQYF. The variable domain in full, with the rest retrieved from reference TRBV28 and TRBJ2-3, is DVKVTQSSRYLVKRTGEKVFLECVQDMDHENMFWYRQDPGLGLRLIYFSYDVKMKEKGDIPEGYSVSREKKERFSLILESASTNQTSMYLCASRPRGQGPNTQYFGPGTRLTVL.

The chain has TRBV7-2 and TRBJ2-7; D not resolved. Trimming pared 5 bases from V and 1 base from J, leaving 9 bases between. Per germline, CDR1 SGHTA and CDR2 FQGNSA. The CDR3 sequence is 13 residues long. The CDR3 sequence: CASSARRSYEQYF. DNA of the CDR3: TGTGCCAGCAGCGCCCGCCGGTCCTACGAGCAGTACTTC.